These 20 T cell receptor beta chains share one sample of origin, sequenced in a study of OX40 agonist ivuxolimab in advanced cancers. Assay used: immunoSEQ multiplex PCR; TCRdb lists only in-frame clones, some missing. Among approximately 90,000 clones, over 75% were seen once, and the ten largest hold roughly 4%. Here the sequenced sample was CD4+ or CD8+ T cells sorted from blood, taken in a trial of the OX40 agonist ivuxolimab. These receptors came from an adult with an advanced solid tumor such as melanoma, head and neck, liver or kidney cancer.

The chain is built from TRBV6-1 and TRBJ1-5, with 8 bases aligning to TRBD1. Germline V CDR1 and CDR2: MNHNS, SASEGT. The length of the CDR3 is 15 residues. V lost 7 bases to trimming and J lost 4 bases; unmatched junction nucleotides: 9. CDR3 DNA: TGTGCCAGCACCATAGGGACAGGAGTTAATCAGCCCCAGCATTTT. It codes for CASTIGTGVNQPQHF.

V is TRBV28 and J is TRBJ1-5; D is unclear. The CDR3 loop spans 15 amino acids. V was trimmed by 5 bases and J by 0 bases, leaving 11 bases between them. The germline V gene encodes CDR1 MDHEN and CDR2 SYDVKM. This CDR3 reads CASSPSTASNQPQHF. CDR3 coding DNA: TGTGCCAGCAGTCCCTCTACAGCTAGCAATCAGCCCCAGCATTTT.

This chain uses TRBV2 with TRBJ2-5; 11 bases are shared with TRBD2. The CDR3 sequence is 14 residues long. CDR1 SNHLY and CDR2 FYNNEI come from the germline V gene. J was trimmed by 4 bases and V by 8 bases; bases with no gene match: 6. CDR3: CASRGLAGTETQYF. The DNA of the CDR3 is TGTGCCAGCCGAGGACTAGCGGGTACAGAGACCCAGTACTTC.

The chain employs TRBV27 and TRBJ2-7, with 8 bases aligning to TRBD2. Trimming removed 0 bases from V and 5 bases from J; junction bases left unmatched: 9. CDR1 and CDR2 from the germline V gene are MNHEY and SMNVEV (reference sequence). The CDR3 spans 16 residues. In DNA form, the CDR3 reads TGTGCCAGCAGTTTATCCGGGACTAGAGATAGAAACGAGCAGTACTTC. It codes for CASSLSGTRDRNEQYF.

V gene TRBV6-5 combines with J gene TRBJ1-1; D might be TRBD1 (5 bases). Germline loops: CDR1 MNHEY, CDR2 SVGAGI. This CDR3 region has 13 residues. The V end lost 10 bases, the J end lost 3 bases, and 15 bases lay between the germline ends. CDR3 residues: CATYYLGHTEAFF. In DNA, the CDR3 is TGTGCCACCTACTATTTGGGGCACACTGAAGCTTTCTTT.

This clone occurred once. The chain couples TRBV27 to TRBJ1-6; 8 bases agree with TRBD1. The CDR3 extends over 15 amino acids. The ends lost 7 bases at V and 9 bases at J; junction bases unmatched: 11. Germline CDR1 reads MNHEY; CDR2 reads SMNVEV (reference sequence). The CDR3 nucleotides read TGTGCCAGCAAGCAGGGGGCTTTAAGAAGTTCACCCCTCCACTTT. It codes for CASKQGALRSSPLHF.

The chain joins TRBV7-2 to TRBJ2-3, with no clear D. The CDR3 runs 15 residues. Germline values: CDR1 SGHTA, CDR2 FQGNSA. The V gene lost 1 base and the J gene lost 2 bases, with 10 bases spanning the gap. The CDR3 region is CASSLVAKNTDTQYF. As DNA, the CDR3 is TGTGCCAGCAGCTTAGTGGCCAAAAACACAGATACGCAGTATTTT. The entire variable domain, with the rest obtained from reference TRBV7-2 and TRBJ2-3, is as follows: GAGVSQSPSNKVTEKGKDVELRCDPISGHTALYWYRQSLGQGLEFLIYFQGNSAPDKSGLPSDRFSAERTGGSVSTLTIQRTQQEDSAVYLCASSLVAKNTDTQYFGPGTRLTVL.

V usage is TRBV30 and J usage is TRBJ1-1; D ambiguous. The CDR3 loop spans 14 amino acids. Trimming removed 0 bases from V and 7 bases from J, with 15 bases in between. Germline-derived CDR1 and CDR2 are GTSNPN and SVGIG (reference sequence). The CDR3 DNA is TGTGCCTGGAGTGTACGAGTCCGAGATGGTGAAGCTTTCTTT. Translating gives CAWSVRVRDGEAFF.

This chain links TRBV29-1 with TRBJ2-3; 10 bases are shared with TRBD2. Germline loops: CDR1 SQVTM, CDR2 ANQGSEA. This CDR3 comprises 14 residues. V gave up 4 bases and J gave up 0 bases; unmatched junction bases: 1. CDR3 sequence reads: CSVVAGGSTDTQYF. CDR3 coding DNA: TGCAGCGTTGTAGCGGGAGGAAGCACAGATACGCAGTATTTT.

The chain couples TRBV19 to TRBJ2-7; D ambiguous. Looked up from germline, CDR1 is LNHDA and CDR2 is SQIVND (reference sequence). The CDR3 length is 13 residues. V lost 9 bases to trimming and J lost 3 bases, with 15 bases between them. CDR3 in DNA: TGTGCCAGAACCCAACCCGACGACTACGAGCAGTACGTC. Its protein is CARTQPDDYEQYV.

The chain joins TRBV9 to TRBJ1-2, with TRBD1 matching 7 bases. CDR3 length: 16 amino acids. Germline-derived CDR1 and CDR2 are SGDLS and YYNGEE. V was clipped by 0 bases and J by 5 bases; unmatched bases: 10. The CDR3 loop is CASSVEGQIRGYGYTF. CDR3 in DNA: TGTGCCAGCAGCGTAGAGGGACAGATCCGAGGGTATGGCTACACCTTC.

This clone occurred once. This chain connects TRBV19 to TRBJ1-5; 11 bases are a match to TRBD1. The germline V gene encodes CDR1 LNHDA and CDR2 SQIVND (reference sequence). The CDR3 is 16 residues long. V lost 3 bases and J lost 6; bases outside the gene matches: 7. For the CDR3, the DNA is TGTGCCAGTAGTATTCAGGGACAGGGGGTGAGTCAGCCCCAGCATTTT. This translates into CASSIQGQGVSQPQHF.

The chain is built from TRBV23-1 and TRBJ2-2, with 11 bases aligning to TRBD2. TRBV23-1 carries the ORF label, with uncertain function. The junction had 7 bases not matched to a gene; V was cut back by 7 bases and J by 3 bases. This CDR3 comprises 16 residues. The CDR3 DNA sequence: TGCGCCAGCATTCCACTAGCGGGAGTCGACACCGGGGAGCTGTTTTTT. It is translated as CASIPLAGVDTGELFF.

V is TRBV6-1 and J is TRBJ2-1, with D unresolved. Germline CDR1 is MNHNS and CDR2 is SASEGT. The CDR3 length is 16 residues. V was cut by 2 bases and J by 0 bases, with 11 bases left in between. In nucleotides, the CDR3 is TGTGCCAGCAGTGAAATGGTCAGTCGCTCCTACAATGAGCAGTTCTTC. It yields the protein CASSEMVSRSYNEQFF.

The chain carries TRBV20-1 and TRBJ2-1, with D unclear. V lost 3 bases, J lost 5 bases, and 5 bases lay in between. Germline-derived CDR1 and CDR2 are DFQATT and SNEGSKA (reference sequence). This CDR3 has 11 residues. The CDR3 is CSASNNNEQFF. The DNA for the CDR3 is TGCAGTGCTAGCAACAACAATGAGCAGTTCTTC.

This chain uses TRBV2 with TRBJ1-2; the D is unclear. The germline CDR1 and CDR2 sequences are SNHLY and FYNNEI. CDR3 length: 12 amino acids. The ends were cut back, 4 bases at V and 5 bases at J, with 8 bases in the middle. The CDR3 region is CASSGLDYGYTF. The CDR3 nucleotides are TGTGCCAGCAGTGGCCTAGATTATGGCTACACCTTC.

This chain uses TRBV18 with TRBJ1-1; D not certain. Germline V gene lookup returns CDR1 KGHSH and CDR2 LQKENI. The ends were cut back, 6 bases at V and 8 bases at J, with 10 bases in the middle. This CDR3 spans 11 amino acids. This chain's CDR3 is CASSPGFEAFF. The CDR3 DNA sequence: TGTGCCAGCTCGCCTGGGTTCGAAGCTTTCTTT.

This clone was picked up one time. The rearrangement links TRBV10-3 to TRBJ1-1; D is unresolved. Germline V gives CDR1 ENHRY, CDR2 SYGVKD. The V end was cut by 5 bases, the J end by 1 base, with 8 bases between. CDR3 length: 13 amino acids. CDR3 DNA sequence: TGTGCCATCAGTCAAAGCGGGAACACTGAAGCTTTCTTT. It codes for CAISQSGNTEAFF.

The chain recombines TRBV6-4 with TRBJ2-1; TRBD2 aligns across 11 bases. Germline CDR1 reads MRHNA; CDR2 reads SNTAGT. There are 14 residues in the CDR3. J gave up 9 bases and V 3 bases, and 4 bases lay outside the gene matches. The CDR3 bases are TGTGCCAGCAGTGAGACTAGCGGGATCTTTGAGCAGTTCTTC. Its protein is CASSETSGIFEQFF.

The rearrangement uses TRBV7-9 and TRBJ1-2; D is unclear. This CDR3 region has 13 residues. Germline-derived CDR1 and CDR2 are SEHNR and FQNEAQ (reference sequence). Trimming removed 1 base at V and 1 base at J, with 4 bases between. CDR3 sequence: CASSLGVNYGYTF. CDR3 DNA sequence: TGTGCCAGCAGCTTAGGGGTTAACTATGGCTACACCTTC.